These 14 T cell receptor beta chains share one sample of origin, sequenced in a study of blood T cell repertoires in COVID-19. Generated by immunoSEQ multiplex PCR, the TCRdb table keeps only in-frame clones and is missing some. The sample gives more than 200,000 clones, more than 70% of which show up once; 3.5% to 4.5% is in the top ten. The sequenced sample consisted of PBMCs or T cells enriched from blood (not recorded which). The source is a man aged 25 to 40 with acute COVID-19.

The table lists this clone with a few counts. This CDR3 reads CASSLGLAGKRAYNEQFF. The DNA for the CDR3 is TGTGCCAGCAGCTTAGGGCTAGCGGGGAAACGGGCCTACAATGAGCAGTTCTTC. V usage is TRBV11-2 and J usage is TRBJ2-1, with 9 positions matching TRBD2. CDR3 length: 18 residues. In germline, CDR1 is SGHAT, CDR2 FQNNGV. Trimming cost V 1 base and J 2 bases; bases outside gene matches: 9.

This chain links TRBV5-1 with TRBJ2-2, with D uncertain. The CDR3 is made up of 13 amino acids. Trimming took 4 bases from V and 1 from J, leaving 5 bases between them. Germline CDR1 reads SGHRS; CDR2 reads YFSETQ. CDR3 protein: CASSQQNTGELFF. The CDR3 DNA is TGCGCCAGCAGCCAACAGAACACCGGGGAGCTGTTTTTT.

The V call is TRBV30, the J call TRBJ1-2; a possible D gene is TRBD1 (6 bases). The length of the CDR3 is 12 residues. Germline V gene sequence: CDR1 GTSNPN, CDR2 SVGIG (reference sequence). The V end lost 2 bases, the J end lost 4 bases, and 8 bases lay between the germline ends. The CDR3 DNA reads as TGTGCCTGGAGTACACAGGGCTATGGCTACACCTTC. It encodes CAWSTQGYGYTF.

There are a few counts of this clone. The chain joins TRBV5-5 to TRBJ1-5, with unresolved D. Per the germline V gene, CDR1 is SGHKS and CDR2 is YYEKEE (reference sequence). V shed 4 bases and J shed 4 bases, with 12 bases lying between them. The CDR3 runs to 14 residues. CDR3 in amino acids: CASSRPGPNQPQHF. CDR3 sequence (DNA): TGTGCCAGCAGCAGGCCAGGTCCGAATCAGCCCCAGCATTTT.

The rearrangement joins TRBV4-2 to TRBJ2-2, with 11 bases lining up with TRBD1. V was pared by 4 bases and J by 4 bases, with 8 bases of the junction left unmatched. The CDR3 is 17 residues long. Germline lookup yields CDR1 LGHNA and CDR2 YNFKEQ. The CDR3 reads CASSLFGTGGSTGELFF. Here the CDR3 DNA reads TGTGCCAGCAGCCTATTCGGGACAGGGGGTTCCACCGGGGAGCTGTTTTTT.

The J gene is TRBJ2-5, the V gene TRBV7-7; the D gene is possibly TRBD2 (5 bases). Germline V CDR1 and CDR2: SSHAT, FNYEAQ (reference sequence). Trimming shortened V by 5 bases and J by 4 bases, and 17 bases separated the two germline ends. This CDR3 comprises 15 residues. The CDR3 nucleotides are TGTGCCAGCAGCCCCCATTGGAGGCAGCTAGAGACCCAGTACTTC. Translating it yields CASSPHWRQLETQYF.

The chain couples TRBV7-6 to TRBJ1-6; D may be TRBD1 (6 bases). Germline V gene lookup returns CDR1 SGHVS and CDR2 FNYEAQ. The V end lost 3 bases, the J end lost 7 bases, and 19 bases lay between the germline ends. The CDR3 length is 17 residues. CDR3 nucleotides: TGTGCCAGCAGCTTGACGAGTGGGGGGGCAGAGAATTCACCCCTCCACTTT. This gives the protein CASSLTSGGAENSPLHF.

The V call is TRBV7-2, the J call TRBJ1-2; maybe TRBD1 (6 bases). The CDR3 extends over 14 amino acids. Germline values: CDR1 SGHTA, CDR2 FQGNSA. V lost 5 bases, J lost 4 bases, and 14 bases lay in between. In nucleotides, the CDR3 is TGTGCCAGCAGCCCTTCTCAGGGGCCCTATGGCTACACCTTC. This sequence encodes CASSPSQGPYGYTF.

The rearrangement uses TRBV3-1 (or the pseudogene TRBV3-2) and TRBJ2-1, with D possibly being TRBD2 (6 bases). CDR1 LGHDT and CDR2 YNNKEL come from the germline V gene (reference sequence). Trimming stripped 4 bases from V and 0 bases from J, with 19 bases between. This CDR3 spans 18 amino acids. The CDR3 loop is CASSRGTPQVYSYNEQFF. As DNA, the CDR3 is TGTGCCAGCAGCCGGGGGACTCCACAAGTCTACTCCTACAATGAGCAGTTCTTC.

The V gene is TRBV28, the J gene TRBJ2-5; D perhaps matches TRBD1 (6 bases). This CDR3 region has 16 residues. V lost 5 bases to trimming and J lost 4 bases, with 20 bases between them. Looked up from germline, CDR1 is MDHEN and CDR2 is SYDVKM. CDR3 loop: CASSPYPRGLGETQYF. For the CDR3, the DNA is TGTGCCAGCAGTCCTTACCCCAGGGGCTTGGGAGAGACCCAGTACTTC.

The chain joins TRBV5-1 to TRBJ2-1; TRBD2 matches at 7 bases. This CDR3 is 11 amino acids long. Germline CDR1 reads SGHRS; CDR2 reads YFSETQ. With V trimmed by 7 bases and J by 7 bases, 2 bases remained unmatched. The CDR3 spells CASGRGNEQFF. CDR3 coding DNA: TGCGCCAGCGGGCGGGGGAATGAGCAGTTCTTC.

V is TRBV6-1 and J is TRBJ1-5; TRBD1 might be the D (6 bases). From germline, CDR1 is MNHNS and CDR2 SASEGT. Trimming left V 2 bases short and J 10 bases short, with 12 bases between. CDR3 length: 13 amino acids. CDR3 amino acids: CASSETEGDPQHF. The CDR3 nucleotides read TGTGCCAGCAGTGAAACCGAGGGGGACCCCCAGCATTTT.

The gene calls are TRBV3-1 (or the pseudogene TRBV3-2) and TRBJ1-6; D remains unclear. This CDR3 region has 17 residues. V lost 0 bases to trimming and J lost 4 bases, with 13 bases between them. Per the germline V gene, CDR1 is LGHDT and CDR2 is YNNKEL (reference sequence). DNA for the CDR3: TGTGCCAGCAGCCAAGATCTGGCCGCGGCTTATAATTCACCCCTCCACTTT. This encodes CASSQDLAAAYNSPLHF.

Written as DNA, the CDR3 is TGTGCCAGCAGCTTGGTTGGGGGGAGCTCCTACGAGCAGTACTTC. This encodes CASSLVGGSSYEQYF. This chain links TRBV5-6 with TRBJ2-7, with D possibly matching TRBD2 (6 bases). Per the germline V gene, CDR1 is SGHDT and CDR2 is YYEEEE. The CDR3 extends over 15 amino acids. With 0 bases removed from V and 0 bases from J, the gap between germline ends came to 10 bases.